Listed below are T cell receptor beta chains from one sample, sequenced in a study of blood T cell repertoires in COVID-19. Only in-frame clones appear in the TCRdb table, and some are missing; sequencing was by immunoSEQ multiplex PCR. The sample gives some 26,000 clones, roughly 91% of which show up once; roughly 5% is in the top ten. The sample was peripheral blood. Receptors were obtained from a man between 70 and 80 years old with active COVID-19. CDR3s include the opening cysteine and the closing phenylalanine or tryptophan. A D gene is named only where the DNA matches it firmly. Not every row has a clone size; where given, it reads once, few, many or a size class.

j_gene: TRBJ2-7
d_gene: TRBD1
abundance: once
v_gene: TRBV5-1
CDR3nt: TGCGCCAGCAGCTGGGGACAGGGTGGCAAAGAGCAGTACTTC
CDR3aa: CASSWGQGGKEQYF

j_gene: TRBJ2-7
d_gene: TRBD1
abundance: .
v_gene: TRBV6-2/TRBV6-3
CDR3nt: TGTGCCAGCAGTACCCCCGGACAGGCCTCCTACGAGCAGTACTTC
CDR3aa: CASSTPGQASYEQYF

j_gene: TRBJ2-3
d_gene: TRBD1
abundance: .
v_gene: TRBV5-1
CDR3nt: TGCGCCAGCAGCTTGAACTCCGGGACAGGGGGTGGAGATACGCAGTATTTT
CDR3aa: CASSLNSGTGGGDTQYF

j_gene: TRBJ2-5
d_gene: TRBD2
abundance: .
v_gene: TRBV3-1/TRBV3-2
CDR3nt: TGTGCCAGCAGCTCGGGACTATTACAAGAGACCCAGTACTTC
CDR3aa: CASSSGLLQETQYF

j_gene: TRBJ2-7
d_gene: .
abundance: few
v_gene: TRBV21-1
CDR3nt: TGTGCCAGCAGCGCCTCAGGGCACGAGCAGTACTTC
CDR3aa: CASSASGHEQYF

j_gene: TRBJ2-7
d_gene: TRBD1
abundance: .
v_gene: TRBV30
CDR3nt: TGTGCCTGGAGTACCGACAGGGGGGGCCACGAGCAGTACTTC
CDR3aa: CAWSTDRGGHEQYF

j_gene: TRBJ2-1
d_gene: TRBD2
abundance: .
v_gene: TRBV7-2
CDR3nt: TGTGCCAGCAGCCGGGCGGCGGGGGGGTTCAATGAGCAGTTCTTC
CDR3aa: CASSRAAGGFNEQFF

j_gene: TRBJ1-1
d_gene: .
abundance: .
v_gene: TRBV7-9
CDR3nt: TGTGCCAGCAGCTTAGGGCAGGGAAACACTGAAGCTTTCTTT
CDR3aa: CASSLGQGNTEAFF

j_gene: TRBJ2-3
d_gene: TRBD2
abundance: .
v_gene: TRBV3-1/TRBV3-2
CDR3nt: TGTGCCAGCAGCCCCACCGTTGGTAGCGGGGGTATGGATACGCAGTATTTT
CDR3aa: CASSPTVGSGGMDTQYF

j_gene: TRBJ2-5
d_gene: TRBD2
abundance: .
v_gene: TRBV3-1/TRBV3-2
CDR3nt: TGTGCCAGCAGCCAAGATCGATTTTTAGCGGGGGGTTGGTCGGAGACCCAGTACTTC
CDR3aa: CASSQDRFLAGGWSETQYF

j_gene: TRBJ1-2
d_gene: .
abundance: .
v_gene: TRBV5-1
CDR3nt: TGCGCCAGCAGCTCCCCCGGGAGAATGGGTGGCTACACCTTC
CDR3aa: CASSSPGRMGGYTF

j_gene: TRBJ2-3
d_gene: .
abundance: once
v_gene: TRBV10-3
CDR3nt: TGTGCCATCACCCGACGGGCCGGGGAAGATACGCAGTATTTT
CDR3aa: CAITRRAGEDTQYF

j_gene: TRBJ2-3
d_gene: .
abundance: few
v_gene: TRBV4-2
CDR3nt: TGTGCCAGCAGCCAAGATAGGGGGTCAGATACGCAGTATTTT
CDR3aa: CASSQDRGSDTQYF

j_gene: TRBJ2-3
d_gene: .
abundance: .
v_gene: TRBV6-4
CDR3nt: TGTGCCAGCAGTGGAAGGGGAGATACGCAGTATTTT
CDR3aa: CASSGRGDTQYF

j_gene: TRBJ1-2
d_gene: TRBD1
abundance: .
v_gene: TRBV14
CDR3nt: TGTGCCAGCAGGGGACAGGAAAATAACTATGGCTACACCTTC
CDR3aa: CASRGQENNYGYTF

j_gene: TRBJ1-1
d_gene: .
abundance: few
v_gene: TRBV18
CDR3nt: TGTGCCAGCTCACTCCTTCCGTCCGAGGATGCTTTCTTT
CDR3aa: CASSLLPSEDAFF

j_gene: TRBJ1-2
d_gene: .
abundance: .
v_gene: TRBV4-3
CDR3nt: TGCGCCAGCAGCCTGAATCAGAACTATGGCTACACCTTC
CDR3aa: CASSLNQNYGYTF

j_gene: TRBJ2-5
d_gene: TRBD1
abundance: .
v_gene: TRBV5-6
CDR3nt: TGTGCCAGCAGCTTGGACAGGGGGCGGACCCAGTACTTC
CDR3aa: CASSLDRGRTQYF

j_gene: TRBJ2-7
d_gene: .
abundance: few
v_gene: TRBV9
CDR3nt: TGTGCCAGCAGCTCAGGCTACGAGCAGTACTTC
CDR3aa: CASSSGYEQYF

j_gene: TRBJ1-6
d_gene: TRBD1
abundance: .
v_gene: TRBV9
CDR3nt: TGTGCCAGCAGCAAAGACCCGGGACAGAGTAATTCACCCCTCCACTTT
CDR3aa: CASSKDPGQSNSPLHF

j_gene: TRBJ1-6
d_gene: TRBD1
abundance: .
v_gene: TRBV6-6
CDR3nt: TGTGCCAGCAGTCAAAGCCAACAGGGGGCGCGGAATTCACCCCTCCACTTT
CDR3aa: CASSQSQQGARNSPLHF

j_gene: TRBJ2-7
d_gene: .
abundance: .
v_gene: TRBV9
CDR3nt: TGTGCCAGCAGCGTAGCTCTGGACAGCTCCTACGAGCAGTACTTC
CDR3aa: CASSVALDSSYEQYF

j_gene: TRBJ1-5
d_gene: .
abundance: .
v_gene: TRBV7-9
CDR3nt: TGTGCCAGCAGCGCCAGTCAGGTCCCCAATCAGCCCCAGCATTTT
CDR3aa: CASSASQVPNQPQHF

j_gene: TRBJ2-1
d_gene: TRBD1
abundance: .
v_gene: TRBV5-4
CDR3nt: TGTGCCAGCAGCCTACAGGGGAGCTCCTACAATGAGCAGTTCTTC
CDR3aa: CASSLQGSSYNEQFF

j_gene: TRBJ2-3
d_gene: TRBD1
abundance: .
v_gene: TRBV2
CDR3nt: TGTGCCAGCAGAGAACAACAGGGGTGGGATACGCAGTATTTT
CDR3aa: CASREQQGWDTQYF

j_gene: TRBJ2-2
d_gene: .
abundance: .
v_gene: TRBV7-9
CDR3nt: TGTGCCAGCAGCGCCCGGGCCGGGGAGCTGTTTTTT
CDR3aa: CASSARAGELFF

j_gene: TRBJ2-1
d_gene: TRBD2
abundance: .
v_gene: TRBV3-1/TRBV3-2
CDR3nt: TGTGCCAGCAGCCAGGGGACTAGAAATGAGCAGTTCTTC
CDR3aa: CASSQGTRNEQFF

j_gene: TRBJ2-1
d_gene: .
abundance: .
v_gene: TRBV6-2/TRBV6-3
CDR3nt: TGTGCCAGCAGCCCCCCCCCGGGACTCAAGGAGTTCTTC
CDR3aa: CASSPPPGLKEFF

j_gene: TRBJ1-1
d_gene: .
abundance: .
v_gene: TRBV18
CDR3nt: TGTGCCAGCTCACCACCGAGGGGACAGAACACTGAAGCTTTCTTT
CDR3aa: CASSPPRGQNTEAFF

j_gene: TRBJ2-2
d_gene: TRBD1
abundance: .
v_gene: TRBV2
CDR3nt: TGTGCCAGCAGTGTACAGGGGTCAACCGGGGAGCTGTTTTTT
CDR3aa: CASSVQGSTGELFF

j_gene: TRBJ2-5
d_gene: .
abundance: once
v_gene: TRBV7-2
CDR3nt: TGTGCCAGCAGCTTAGGTCGCTTGTCAGGGTCCGAGACCCAGTACTTC
CDR3aa: CASSLGRLSGSETQYF

j_gene: TRBJ2-7
d_gene: .
abundance: .
v_gene: TRBV18
CDR3nt: TGTGCCAGCTCACCTTTGGCGGTGCCGGGCGAGCAGTACTTC
CDR3aa: CASSPLAVPGEQYF

j_gene: TRBJ1-1
d_gene: .
abundance: .
v_gene: TRBV27
CDR3nt: TGTGCCAGCACACGACAGTTCGGGGCTTTCTTT
CDR3aa: CASTRQFGAFF

j_gene: TRBJ2-5
d_gene: TRBD1
abundance: .
v_gene: TRBV6-5
CDR3nt: TGTGCCAGCAGACCGGGACAGGGGGCCGTGGAGACCCAGTACTTC
CDR3aa: CASRPGQGAVETQYF

j_gene: TRBJ1-1
d_gene: .
abundance: .
v_gene: TRBV11-3
CDR3nt: TGTGCCAGCAGCTTAGTCCCTACGACTGAAGCTTTCTTT
CDR3aa: CASSLVPTTEAFF

j_gene: TRBJ1-4
d_gene: .
abundance: .
v_gene: TRBV4-1
CDR3nt: TGCGCCAGCAGCTCCTACGGACTTGATGAAAAACTGTTTTTT
CDR3aa: CASSSYGLDEKLFF

j_gene: TRBJ1-3
d_gene: TRBD1
abundance: .
v_gene: TRBV10-3
CDR3nt: TGTGCCATCAGGCGTGGACCGGGACAGGTCTCAAACACCATATATTTT
CDR3aa: CAIRRGPGQVSNTIYF

j_gene: TRBJ1-1
d_gene: TRBD1
abundance: .
v_gene: TRBV5-4
CDR3nt: TGTGCCAGCAGCTTTTCGACAGGGGGCACTGAAGCTTTCTTT
CDR3aa: CASSFSTGGTEAFF

j_gene: TRBJ1-2
d_gene: .
abundance: .
v_gene: TRBV20-1
CDR3nt: TGCAGTGCTAGTCAGGAAAGGGGCTATGGCTACACCTTC
CDR3aa: CSASQERGYGYTF

j_gene: TRBJ1-1
d_gene: TRBD1
abundance: .
v_gene: TRBV6-5
CDR3nt: TGTGCCACCAAAACAGGGGGCACTGAAGCTTTCTTT
CDR3aa: CATKTGGTEAFF

j_gene: TRBJ1-6
d_gene: .
abundance: few
v_gene: TRBV11-2
CDR3nt: TGTGCCAGCAGCTTAACAATGGGCACCCATAATTCACCCCTCCACTTT
CDR3aa: CASSLTMGTHNSPLHF

j_gene: TRBJ2-1
d_gene: TRBD1
abundance: .
v_gene: TRBV5-4
CDR3nt: TGTGCCAGCAGCCCCCGGACAGGGGGCAATATCAATGAGCAGTTCTTC
CDR3aa: CASSPRTGGNINEQFF

j_gene: TRBJ2-7
d_gene: TRBD1
abundance: .
v_gene: TRBV28
CDR3nt: TGTGCCAGCAGTCCACCGACAGGGGGCAGGTACGAGCAGTACTTC
CDR3aa: CASSPPTGGRYEQYF

j_gene: TRBJ2-3
d_gene: TRBD2
abundance: .
v_gene: TRBV6-6
CDR3nt: TGTGCCAGCAGTTACTCTAGCGGGGGGGCGGAAGATACGCAGTATTTT
CDR3aa: CASSYSSGGAEDTQYF